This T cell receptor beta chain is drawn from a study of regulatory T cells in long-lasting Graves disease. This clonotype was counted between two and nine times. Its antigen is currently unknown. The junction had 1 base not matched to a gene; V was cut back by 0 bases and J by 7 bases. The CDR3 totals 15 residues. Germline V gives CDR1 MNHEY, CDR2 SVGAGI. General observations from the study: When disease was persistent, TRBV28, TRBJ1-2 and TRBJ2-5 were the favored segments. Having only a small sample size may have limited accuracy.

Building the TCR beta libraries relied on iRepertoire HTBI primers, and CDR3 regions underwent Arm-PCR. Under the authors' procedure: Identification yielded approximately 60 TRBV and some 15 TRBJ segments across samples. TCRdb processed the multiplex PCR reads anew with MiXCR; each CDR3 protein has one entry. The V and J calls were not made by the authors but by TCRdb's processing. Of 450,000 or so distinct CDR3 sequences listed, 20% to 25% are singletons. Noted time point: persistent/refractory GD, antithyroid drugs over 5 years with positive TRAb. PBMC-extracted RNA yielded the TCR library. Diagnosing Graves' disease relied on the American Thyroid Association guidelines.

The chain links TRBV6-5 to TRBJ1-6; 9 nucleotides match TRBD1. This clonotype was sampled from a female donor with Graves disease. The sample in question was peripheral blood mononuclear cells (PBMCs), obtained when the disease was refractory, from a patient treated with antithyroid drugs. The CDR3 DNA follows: TGTGCCAGCAGTTACTCCGGACAGGGGAATTCACCCCTCCACTTT. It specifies CASSYSGQGNSPLHF.